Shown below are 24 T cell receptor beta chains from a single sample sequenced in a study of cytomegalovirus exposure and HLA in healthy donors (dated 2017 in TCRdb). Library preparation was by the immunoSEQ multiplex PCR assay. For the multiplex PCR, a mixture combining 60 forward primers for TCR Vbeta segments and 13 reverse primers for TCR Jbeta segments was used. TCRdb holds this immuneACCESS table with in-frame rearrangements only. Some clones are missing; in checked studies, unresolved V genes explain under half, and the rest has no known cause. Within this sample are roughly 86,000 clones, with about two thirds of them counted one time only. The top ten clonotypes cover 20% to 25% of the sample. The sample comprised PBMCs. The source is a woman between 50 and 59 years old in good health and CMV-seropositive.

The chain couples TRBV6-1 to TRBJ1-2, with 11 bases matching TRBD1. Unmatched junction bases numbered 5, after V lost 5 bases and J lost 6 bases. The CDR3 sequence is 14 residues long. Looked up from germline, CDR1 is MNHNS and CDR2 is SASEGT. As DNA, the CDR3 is TGTGCCAGCAGTCCGGGACAGGGGGGCCATGGCTACACCTTC. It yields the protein CASSPGQGGHGYTF.

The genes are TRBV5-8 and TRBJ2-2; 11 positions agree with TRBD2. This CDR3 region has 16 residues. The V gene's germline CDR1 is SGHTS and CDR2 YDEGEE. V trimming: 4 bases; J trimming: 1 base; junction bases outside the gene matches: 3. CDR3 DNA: TGTGCCAGCAGCATTGGACTAGCGGGGAACACCGGGGAGCTGTTTTTT. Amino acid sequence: CASSIGLAGNTGELFF.

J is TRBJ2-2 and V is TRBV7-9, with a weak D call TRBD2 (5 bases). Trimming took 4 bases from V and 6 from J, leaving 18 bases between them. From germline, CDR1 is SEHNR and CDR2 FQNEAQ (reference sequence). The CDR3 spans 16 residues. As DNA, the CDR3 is TGTGCCAGCAGCTCCCGGAGAGGGTATGCCGCCGGGGAGCTGTTTTTT. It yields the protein CASSSRRGYAAGELFF.

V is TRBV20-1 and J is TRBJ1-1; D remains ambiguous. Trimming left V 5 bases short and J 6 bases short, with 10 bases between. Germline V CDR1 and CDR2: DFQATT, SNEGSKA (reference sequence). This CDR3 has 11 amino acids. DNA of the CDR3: TGCAGTGCTCGGAACGGGGCTGAAGCTTTCTTT. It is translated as CSARNGAEAFF.

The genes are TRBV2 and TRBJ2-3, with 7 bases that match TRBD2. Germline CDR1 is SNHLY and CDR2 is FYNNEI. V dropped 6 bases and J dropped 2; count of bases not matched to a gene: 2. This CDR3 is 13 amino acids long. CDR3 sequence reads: CASSGDYTDTQYF. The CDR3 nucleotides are TGTGCCAGCAGCGGGGACTACACAGATACGCAGTATTTT.

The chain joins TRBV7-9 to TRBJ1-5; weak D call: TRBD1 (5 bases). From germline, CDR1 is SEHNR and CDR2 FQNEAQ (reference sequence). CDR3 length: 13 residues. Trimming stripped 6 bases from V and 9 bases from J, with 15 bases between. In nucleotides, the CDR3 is TGTGCCAGCAGTCCGGATCAGGGAAGGCCCCAGCATTTT. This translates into CASSPDQGRPQHF.

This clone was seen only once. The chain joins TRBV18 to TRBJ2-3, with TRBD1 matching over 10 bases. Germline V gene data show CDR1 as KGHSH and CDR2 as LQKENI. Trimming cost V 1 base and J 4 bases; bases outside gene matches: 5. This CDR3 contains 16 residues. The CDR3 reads CASSPRDRGLADTQYF. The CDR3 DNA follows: TGTGCCAGCTCACCACGCGACAGGGGGCTCGCAGATACGCAGTATTTT.

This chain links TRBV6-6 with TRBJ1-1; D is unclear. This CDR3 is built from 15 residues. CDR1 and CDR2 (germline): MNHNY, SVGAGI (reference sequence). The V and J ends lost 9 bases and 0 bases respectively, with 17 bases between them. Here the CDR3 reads CASSRSIGVNTEAFF. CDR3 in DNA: TGTGCCAGTAGCCGTTCGATCGGGGTGAACACTGAAGCTTTCTTT.

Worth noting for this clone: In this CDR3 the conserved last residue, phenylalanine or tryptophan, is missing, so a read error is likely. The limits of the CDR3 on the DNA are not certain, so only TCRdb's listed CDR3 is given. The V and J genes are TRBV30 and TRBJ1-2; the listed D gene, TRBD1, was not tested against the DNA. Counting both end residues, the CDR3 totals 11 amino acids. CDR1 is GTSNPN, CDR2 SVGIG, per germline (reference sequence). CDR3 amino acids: CAWSVGGRMVS.

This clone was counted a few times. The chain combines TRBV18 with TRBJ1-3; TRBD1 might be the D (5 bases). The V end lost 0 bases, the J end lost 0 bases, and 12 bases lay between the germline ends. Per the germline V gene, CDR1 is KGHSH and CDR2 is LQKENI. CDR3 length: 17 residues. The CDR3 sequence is CASSPPTGLGSGNTIYF. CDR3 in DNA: TGTGCCAGCTCACCACCTACAGGTCTCGGCTCTGGAAACACCATATATTTT.

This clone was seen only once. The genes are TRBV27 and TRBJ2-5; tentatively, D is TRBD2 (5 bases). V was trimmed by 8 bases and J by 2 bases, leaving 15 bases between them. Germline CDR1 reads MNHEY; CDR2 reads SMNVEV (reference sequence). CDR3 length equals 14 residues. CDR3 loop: CASAPGIPQETQYF. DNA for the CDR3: TGTGCCAGCGCTCCCGGGATACCACAAGAGACCCAGTACTTC.

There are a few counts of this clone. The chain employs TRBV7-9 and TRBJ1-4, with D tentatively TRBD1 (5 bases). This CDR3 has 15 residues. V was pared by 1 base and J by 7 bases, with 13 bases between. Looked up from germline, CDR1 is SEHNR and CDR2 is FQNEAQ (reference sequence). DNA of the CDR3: TGTGCCAGCAGCTTAGGCTGGGGCGGTGGTGAAAAACTGTTTTTT. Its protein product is CASSLGWGGGEKLFF.

The chain's CDR3 is CASRSPTTSANEQFF. As DNA, the CDR3 is TGTGCCAGCAGGTCCCCTACTACTAGTGCCAATGAGCAGTTCTTC. V and J are TRBV28 and TRBJ2-1, with a tentative D call TRBD2 (5 bases). This CDR3 is built from 15 residues. CDR1 is MDHEN and CDR2 is SYDVKM in the germline V gene. Trimming took 6 bases from V and 6 from J, leaving 18 bases between them. Full variable domain (remainder filled in from reference TRBV28 and TRBJ2-1): DVKVTQSSRYLVKRTGEKVFLECVQDMDHENMFWYRQDPGLGLRLIYFSYDVKMKEKGDIPEGYSVSREKKERFSLILESASTNQTSMYLCASRSPTTSANEQFFGPGTRLTVL.

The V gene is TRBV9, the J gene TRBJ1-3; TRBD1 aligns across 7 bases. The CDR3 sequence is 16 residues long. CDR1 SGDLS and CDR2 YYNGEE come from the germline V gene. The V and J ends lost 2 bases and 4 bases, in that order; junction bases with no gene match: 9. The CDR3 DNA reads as TGTGCCAGCAGCGTGCGCGGGACAGTCTCAGGAAACACCATATATTTT. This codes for CASSVRGTVSGNTIYF.

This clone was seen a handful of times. The CDR3 nucleotides read TGTGCCAGCAGCCGCGGGGGGGCGGGCACAGATACGCAGTATTTT. Encoded protein: CASSRGGAGTDTQYF. V and J are TRBV6-6 and TRBJ2-3; 9 positions match TRBD2. The trim removed 6 bases at V and 1 base at J, leaving 5 bases unmatched. Germline V gives CDR1 MNHNY, CDR2 SVGAGI (reference sequence). This CDR3 is built from 15 residues.

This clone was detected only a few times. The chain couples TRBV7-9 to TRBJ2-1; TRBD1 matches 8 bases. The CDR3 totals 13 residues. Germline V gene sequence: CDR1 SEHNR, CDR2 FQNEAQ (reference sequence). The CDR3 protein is CSEGQDVYSEQFF. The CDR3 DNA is TGTTCCGAGGGACAGGACGTATACTCCGAGCAGTTCTTC.

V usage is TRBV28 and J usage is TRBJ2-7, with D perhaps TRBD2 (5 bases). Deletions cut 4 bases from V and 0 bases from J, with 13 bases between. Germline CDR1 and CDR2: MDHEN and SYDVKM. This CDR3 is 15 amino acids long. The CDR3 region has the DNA TGTGCCAGCAGTTCTCCGGGAACTAGCTCCTACGAGCAGTACTTC. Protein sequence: CASSSPGTSSYEQYF. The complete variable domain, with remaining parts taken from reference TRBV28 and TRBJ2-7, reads DVKVTQSSRYLVKRTGEKVFLECVQDMDHENMFWYRQDPGLGLRLIYFSYDVKMKEKGDIPEGYSVSREKKERFSLILESASTNQTSMYLCASSSPGTSSYEQYFGPGTRLTVT.

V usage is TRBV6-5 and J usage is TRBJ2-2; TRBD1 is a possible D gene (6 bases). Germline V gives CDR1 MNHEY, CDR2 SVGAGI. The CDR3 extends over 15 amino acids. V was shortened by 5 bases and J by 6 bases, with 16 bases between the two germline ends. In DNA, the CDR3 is TGTGCCAGCAGTCCCCTACCACAGGGATCCGGGGAGCTGTTTTTT. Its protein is CASSPLPQGSGELFF.

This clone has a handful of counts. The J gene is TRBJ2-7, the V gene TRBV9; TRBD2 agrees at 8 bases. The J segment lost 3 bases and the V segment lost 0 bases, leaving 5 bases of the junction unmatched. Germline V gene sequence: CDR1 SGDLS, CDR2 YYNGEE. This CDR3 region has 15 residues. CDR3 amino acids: CASSVATGTSYEQYF. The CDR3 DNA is TGTGCCAGCAGCGTAGCTACGGGGACTAGCTACGAGCAGTACTTC.

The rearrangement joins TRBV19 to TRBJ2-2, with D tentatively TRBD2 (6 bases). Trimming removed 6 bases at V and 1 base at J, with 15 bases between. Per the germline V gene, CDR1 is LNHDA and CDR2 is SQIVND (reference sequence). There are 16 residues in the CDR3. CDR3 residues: CASSGRTAENTGELFF. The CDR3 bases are TGTGCCAGTAGCGGGAGAACCGCAGAGAACACCGGGGAGCTGTTTTTT.

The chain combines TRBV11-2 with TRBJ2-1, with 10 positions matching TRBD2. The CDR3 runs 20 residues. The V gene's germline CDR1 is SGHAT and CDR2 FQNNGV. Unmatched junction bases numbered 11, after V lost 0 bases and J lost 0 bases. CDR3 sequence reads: CASSLDLGSGGTLSYNEQFF. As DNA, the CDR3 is TGTGCCAGCAGCTTAGATCTAGGTAGCGGGGGGACTCTCTCCTACAATGAGCAGTTCTTC.

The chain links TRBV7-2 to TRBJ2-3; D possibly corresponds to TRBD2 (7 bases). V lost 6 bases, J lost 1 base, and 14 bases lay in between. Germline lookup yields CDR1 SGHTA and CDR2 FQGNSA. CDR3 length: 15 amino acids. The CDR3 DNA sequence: TGTGCCAGCAGTGGGGGGGGGCCCCGCACAGATACGCAGTATTTT. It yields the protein CASSGGGPRTDTQYF.

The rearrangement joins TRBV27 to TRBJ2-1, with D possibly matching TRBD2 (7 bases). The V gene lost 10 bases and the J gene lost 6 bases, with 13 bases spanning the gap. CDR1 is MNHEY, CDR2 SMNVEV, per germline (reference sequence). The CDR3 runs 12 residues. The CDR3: CATGGPGNEQFF. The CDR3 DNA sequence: TGTGCCACGGGGGGCCCAGGCAATGAGCAGTTCTTC.

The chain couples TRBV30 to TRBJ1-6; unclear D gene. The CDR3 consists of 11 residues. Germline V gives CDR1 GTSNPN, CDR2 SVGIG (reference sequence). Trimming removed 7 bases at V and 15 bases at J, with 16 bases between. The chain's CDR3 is CASTGSGNLHF. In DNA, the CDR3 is TGTGCCTCAACGGGGTCGGGGAACCTCCACTTT.